This T cell receptor beta chain is drawn from a study of T cell responses to AZD1222 COVID-19 vaccine. Per the germline V gene, CDR1 is GTSNPN and CDR2 is SVGIG (reference sequence). The V end was cut by 4 bases, the J end by 8 bases, with 11 bases between. This CDR3 has 11 residues. TCRdb's copy holds only in-frame clones and misses some; the assay was immunoSEQ multiplex PCR. Of around 190,000 clones listed, around 88% are singletons. This clonotype was sampled from an adult in good health. The chain employs TRBV30 and TRBJ1-1; TRBD1 might be the D (6 bases). The specimen comprised peripheral blood, sampled on day 0 of AZD1222 vaccination. CDR3 region: CAWTLTGEAFF. The CDR3 coding sequence is TGTGCCTGGACCCTGACAGGAGAAGCTTTCTTT.